The clone carrying this T cell receptor (beta chain) was detected once. The sample belongs to a study of blood T cell repertoires in COVID-19. The wider study: COVID-19 samples, acute and convalescent, were from the United States, Italy and Spain. PBMCs, B-cell-depleted T cells, or T cells provided the cDNA or gDNA that made up the material.

Methods used by the authors: Using reference gene primer amplification, nucleated cell counts were estimated. Data came from immunoSEQ multiplex PCR; TCRdb stores just in-frame clones and leaves some out. From that table come the V and J calls and clone size; the DNA was used to work out D and trimming. This sample has around 150,000 clones, with over 80% found just once. This CDR3 region has 13 residues. Germline assignment: CDR1 SEHNR and CDR2 FQNEAQ (reference sequence). The V and J ends lost 6 bases and 3 bases respectively, with 9 bases between them. The chain links TRBV7-9 to TRBJ2-1; TRBD1 might be the D (5 bases). The sequenced sample consisted of peripheral blood. The TCR originated in a woman in her 50s with acute or convalescent COVID-19. CDR3 sequence: CASSPDSYNEQFF. CDR3 bases: TGTGCCAGCAGTCCTGACAGCTACAATGAGCAGTTCTTC.